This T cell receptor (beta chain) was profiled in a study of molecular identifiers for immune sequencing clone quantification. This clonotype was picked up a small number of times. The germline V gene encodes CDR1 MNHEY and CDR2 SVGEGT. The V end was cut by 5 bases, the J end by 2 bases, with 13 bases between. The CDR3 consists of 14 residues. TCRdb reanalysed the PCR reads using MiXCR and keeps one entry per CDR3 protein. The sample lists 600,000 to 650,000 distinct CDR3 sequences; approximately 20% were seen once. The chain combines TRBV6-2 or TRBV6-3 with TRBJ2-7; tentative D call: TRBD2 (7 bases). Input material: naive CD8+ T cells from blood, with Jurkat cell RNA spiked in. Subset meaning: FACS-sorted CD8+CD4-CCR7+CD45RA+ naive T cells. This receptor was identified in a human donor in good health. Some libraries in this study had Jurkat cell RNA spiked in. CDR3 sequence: CASSGFGGPYEQYF. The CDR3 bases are TGTGCCAGCAGTGGATTCGGGGGGCCCTACGAGCAGTACTTC.